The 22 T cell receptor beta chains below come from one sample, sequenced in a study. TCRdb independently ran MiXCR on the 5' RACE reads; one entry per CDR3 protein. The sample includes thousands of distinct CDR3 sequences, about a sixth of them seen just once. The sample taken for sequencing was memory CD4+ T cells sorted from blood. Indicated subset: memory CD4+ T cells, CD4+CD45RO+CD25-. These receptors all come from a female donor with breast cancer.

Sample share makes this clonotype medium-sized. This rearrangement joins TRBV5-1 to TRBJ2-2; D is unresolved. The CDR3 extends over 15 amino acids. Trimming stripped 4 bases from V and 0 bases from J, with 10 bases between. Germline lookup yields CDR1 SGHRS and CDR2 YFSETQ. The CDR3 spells CASSRTTTNTGELFF. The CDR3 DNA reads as TGCGCCAGCAGCCGCACTACCACGAACACCGGGGAGCTGTTTTTT.

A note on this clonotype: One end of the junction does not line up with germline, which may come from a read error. The CDR3 nucleotides read TGTGCCTGGAGTGGTGAGGGGCGGAGGGGAGTCTTC. Translation gives CAWSGEGRRGVF. The chain is built from TRBV30 and TRBJ2-1, with D perhaps matching TRBD2 (6 bases). The germline V gene has CDR1 GTSNPN and CDR2 SVGIG (reference sequence). The length of the CDR3 is 12 residues.

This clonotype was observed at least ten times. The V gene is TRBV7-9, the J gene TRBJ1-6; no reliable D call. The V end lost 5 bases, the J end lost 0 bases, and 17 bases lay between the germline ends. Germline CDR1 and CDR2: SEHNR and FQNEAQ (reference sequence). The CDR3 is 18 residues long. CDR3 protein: CASSPSSLRSSYNSPLHF. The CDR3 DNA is TGTGCCAGCAGCCCTAGCTCCTTACGGAGCTCCTATAATTCACCCCTCCACTTT.

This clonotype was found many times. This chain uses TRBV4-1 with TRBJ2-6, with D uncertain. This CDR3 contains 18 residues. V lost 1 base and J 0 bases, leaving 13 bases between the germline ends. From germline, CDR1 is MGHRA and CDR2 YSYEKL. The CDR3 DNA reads TGCGCCAGCAGCCAAGTTGGTCGGATCCTCTCTGGGGCCAACGTCCTGACTTTC. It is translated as CASSQVGRILSGANVLTF.

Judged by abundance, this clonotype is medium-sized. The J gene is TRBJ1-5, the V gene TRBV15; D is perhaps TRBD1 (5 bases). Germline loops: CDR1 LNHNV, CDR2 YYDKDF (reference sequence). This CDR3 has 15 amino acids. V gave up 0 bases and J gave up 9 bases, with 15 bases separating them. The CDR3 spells CATSRDRSGQVPQHF. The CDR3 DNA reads TGTGCCACCAGCAGAGATCGATCGGGGCAGGTGCCCCAGCATTTT.

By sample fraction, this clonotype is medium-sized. The CDR3 protein is CASSPGTGRYGYTF. DNA for the CDR3: TGCGCCAGCAGTCCCGGGACAGGCCGCTATGGCTACACCTTC. The genes are TRBV5-1 and TRBJ1-2; TRBD1 matches 8 bases. Per the germline V gene, CDR1 is SGHRS and CDR2 is YFSETQ. The CDR3 covers 14 residues. J lost 4 bases, V lost 5 bases, and 7 bases had no gene match.

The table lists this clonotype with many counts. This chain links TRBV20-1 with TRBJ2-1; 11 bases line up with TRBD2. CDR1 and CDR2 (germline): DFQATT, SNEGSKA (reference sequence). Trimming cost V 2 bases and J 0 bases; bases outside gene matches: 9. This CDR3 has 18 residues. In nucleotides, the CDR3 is TGCAGTGCTAGACCAGGACTAGCGGGTGAGAGCTCCTACAATGAGCAGTTCTTC. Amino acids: CSARPGLAGESSYNEQFF.

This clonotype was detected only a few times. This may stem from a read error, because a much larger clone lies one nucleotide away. CDR3: CASSSGSSDNSPLHF. CDR3 sequence (DNA): TGTGCCAGCAGCAGCGGGAGCTCCGATAATTCACCCCTCCACTTT. J is TRBJ1-6 and V is TRBV9; D gene uncertain. CDR3 length: 15 amino acids. Germline lookup yields CDR1 SGDLS and CDR2 YYNGEE.

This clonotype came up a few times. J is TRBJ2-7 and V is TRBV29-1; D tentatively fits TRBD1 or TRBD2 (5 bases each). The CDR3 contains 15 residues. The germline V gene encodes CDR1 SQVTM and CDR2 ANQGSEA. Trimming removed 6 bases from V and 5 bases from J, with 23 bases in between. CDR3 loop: CSVHLPGRNLDEQYF. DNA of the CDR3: TGCAGCGTCCACTTGCCGGGACGCAACCTCGACGAGCAGTACTTC.

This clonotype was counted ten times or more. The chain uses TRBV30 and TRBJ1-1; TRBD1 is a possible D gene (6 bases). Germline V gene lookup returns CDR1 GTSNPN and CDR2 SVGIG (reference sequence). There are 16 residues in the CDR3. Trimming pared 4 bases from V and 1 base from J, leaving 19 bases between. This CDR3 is CAWTRQGNLGNTEAFF. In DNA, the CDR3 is TGTGCCTGGACACGCCAGGGGAACCTTGGGAACACTGAAGCTTTCTTT. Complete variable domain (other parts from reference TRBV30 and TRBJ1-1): SQTIHQWPATLVQPVGSPLSLECTVEGTSNPNLYWYRQAAGRGLQLLFYSVGIGQISSEVPQNLSASRPQDRQFILSSKKLLLSDSGFYLCAWTRQGNLGNTEAFFGQGTRLTVV.

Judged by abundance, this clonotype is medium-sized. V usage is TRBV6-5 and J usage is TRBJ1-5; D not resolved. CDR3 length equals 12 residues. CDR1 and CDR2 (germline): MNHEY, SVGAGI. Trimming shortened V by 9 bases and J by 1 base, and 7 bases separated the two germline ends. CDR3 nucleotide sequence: TGTGCCAGTGGTAAGAGCAATCAGCCCCAGCATTTT. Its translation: CASGKSNQPQHF.

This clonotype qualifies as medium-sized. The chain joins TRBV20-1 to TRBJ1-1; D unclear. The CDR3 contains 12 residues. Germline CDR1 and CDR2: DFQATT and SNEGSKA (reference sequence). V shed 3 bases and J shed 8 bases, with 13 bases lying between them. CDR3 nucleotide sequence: TGCAGTGCTAGCCGTAAGACCAGGGAAGCTTTCTTT. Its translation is CSASRKTREAFF.

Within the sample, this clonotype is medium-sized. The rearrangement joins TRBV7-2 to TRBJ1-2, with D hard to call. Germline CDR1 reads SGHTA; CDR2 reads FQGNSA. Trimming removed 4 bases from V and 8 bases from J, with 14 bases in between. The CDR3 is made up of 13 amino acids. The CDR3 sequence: CASSSYITDGYTF. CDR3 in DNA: TGTGCCAGCAGCTCCTACATCACGGACGGCTACACCTTC.

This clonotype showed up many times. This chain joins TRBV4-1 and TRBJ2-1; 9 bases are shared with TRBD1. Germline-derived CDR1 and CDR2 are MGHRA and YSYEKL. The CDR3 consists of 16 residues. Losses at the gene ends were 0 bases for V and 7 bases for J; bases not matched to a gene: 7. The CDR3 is CASSQDHPGTGNEQFF. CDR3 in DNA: TGCGCCAGCAGCCAAGATCATCCCGGGACAGGGAATGAGCAGTTCTTC.

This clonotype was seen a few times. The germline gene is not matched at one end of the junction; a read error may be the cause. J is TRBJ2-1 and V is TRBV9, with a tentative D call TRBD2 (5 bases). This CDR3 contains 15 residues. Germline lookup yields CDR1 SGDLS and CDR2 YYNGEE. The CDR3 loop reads CASSVRGLVYNEQFF. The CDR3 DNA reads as TGTGCCAGCAGCGTACGGGGTCTCGTCTACAATGAGCAATTCTTC.

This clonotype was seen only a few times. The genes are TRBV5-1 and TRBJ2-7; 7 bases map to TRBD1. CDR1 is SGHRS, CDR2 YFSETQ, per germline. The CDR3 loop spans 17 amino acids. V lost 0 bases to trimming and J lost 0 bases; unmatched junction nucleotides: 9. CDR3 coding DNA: TGCGCCAGCAGCTTGGGAAGGGGGCAGGCCTCCTCCTACGAGCAGTACTTC. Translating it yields CASSLGRGQASSYEQYF.

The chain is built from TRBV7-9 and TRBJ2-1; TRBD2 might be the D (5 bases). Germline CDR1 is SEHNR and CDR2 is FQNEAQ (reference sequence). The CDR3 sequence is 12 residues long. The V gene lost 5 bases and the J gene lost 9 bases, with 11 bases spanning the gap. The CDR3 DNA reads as TGTGCCAGCAGCGCCGACTATGGTGAGCAGTTCTTC. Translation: CASSADYGEQFF.

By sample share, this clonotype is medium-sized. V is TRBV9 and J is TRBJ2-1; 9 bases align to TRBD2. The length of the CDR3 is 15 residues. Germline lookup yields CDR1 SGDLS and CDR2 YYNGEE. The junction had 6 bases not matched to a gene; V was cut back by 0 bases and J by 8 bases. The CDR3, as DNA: TGTGCCAGCAGCGTAGGGACTAGCGTACGGCATGAGCAGTTCTTC. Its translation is CASSVGTSVRHEQFF.

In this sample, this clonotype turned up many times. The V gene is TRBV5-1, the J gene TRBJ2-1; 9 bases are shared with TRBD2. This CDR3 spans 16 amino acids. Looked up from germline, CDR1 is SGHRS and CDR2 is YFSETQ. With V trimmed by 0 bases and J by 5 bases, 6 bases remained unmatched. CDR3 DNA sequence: TGCGCCAGCAGCTTGGGGTCGGGACTAGCCGACAATGAGCAGTTCTTC. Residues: CASSLGSGLADNEQFF.

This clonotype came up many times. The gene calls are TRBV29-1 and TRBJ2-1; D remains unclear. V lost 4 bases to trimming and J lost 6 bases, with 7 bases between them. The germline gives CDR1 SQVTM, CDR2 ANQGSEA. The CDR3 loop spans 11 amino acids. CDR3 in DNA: TGCAGCGTTGGCCGCGGCAATGAGCAGTTCTTC. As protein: CSVGRGNEQFF.

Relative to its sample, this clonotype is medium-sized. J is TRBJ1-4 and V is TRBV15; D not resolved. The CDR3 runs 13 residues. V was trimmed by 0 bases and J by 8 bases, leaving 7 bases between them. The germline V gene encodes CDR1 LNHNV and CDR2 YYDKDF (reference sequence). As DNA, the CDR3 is TGTGCCACCAGCAGAGATCACGGGGAAAAACTGTTTTTT. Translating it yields CATSRDHGEKLFF.

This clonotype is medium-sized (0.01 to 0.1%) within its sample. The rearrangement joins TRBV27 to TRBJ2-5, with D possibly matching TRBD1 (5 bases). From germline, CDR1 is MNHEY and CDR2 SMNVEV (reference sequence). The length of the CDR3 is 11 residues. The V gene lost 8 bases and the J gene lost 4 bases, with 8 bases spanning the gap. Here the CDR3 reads CASPQGETQYF. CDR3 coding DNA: TGTGCCAGCCCGCAGGGAGAGACCCAGTACTTC.